This T cell receptor (beta chain) came from a study of cytotoxic CD8 clonotypes in ibrutinib-treated CLL. Assay used: immunoSEQ multiplex PCR; TCRdb lists only in-frame clones, some missing. The sample holds about 24,000 clones; about 81% are singletons and the top ten take around 8.5%. There are 16 residues in the CDR3. Germline assignment: CDR1 SGHVS and CDR2 FNYEAQ. V was shortened by 1 base and J by 0 bases, with 12 bases between the two germline ends. The chain links TRBV7-6 to TRBJ1-2; weak D call: TRBD1 (5 bases). The clonotype originates from a human donor with chronic lymphocytic leukemia. Sequencing was performed on PBMCs, taken before ibrutinib treatment. CDR3 residues: CASSLGVGDPNYGYTF. The DNA of the CDR3 is TGTGCCAGCAGCTTAGGTGTAGGGGATCCTAACTATGGCTACACCTTC.